These T cell receptor beta chains were read from a single sample in a study of blood T cell repertoires in COVID-19. The assay was immunoSEQ multiplex PCR, and TCRdb's table has in-frame clones only and misses some. The sample has fewer than 300,000 clones, around 79% seen once. The sample comprised peripheral blood. These receptors were collected from a woman aged 80 or over with acute or convalescent COVID-19. Each CDR3 is given with its conserved first and last residue. D genes are given only for firm matches. Size is stated for part of the rows, as once, few or many counts, or as a class when the clone is expanded.

J gene: TRBJ1-3
clone size: .
V gene: TRBV2
D gene: .
CDR3 length: 15
CDR3 protein: CASSEANNSGNTIYF
CDR3 DNA: TGTGCCAGCAGTGAAGCAAATAACTCTGGAAACACCATATATTTT

J gene: TRBJ2-6
clone size: .
V gene: TRBV6-5
D gene: .
CDR3 length: 16
CDR3 protein: CASSYAGASGANVLTF
CDR3 DNA: TGTGCCAGCAGTTACGCAGGGGCCTCTGGGGCCAACGTCCTGACTTTC

J gene: TRBJ1-1
clone size: .
V gene: TRBV12-3/TRBV12-4
D gene: .
CDR3 length: 13
CDR3 protein: CASSFWYSTEAFF
CDR3 DNA: TGTGCCAGCAGTTTTTGGTACAGCACTGAAGCTTTCTTT

J gene: TRBJ2-1
clone size: .
V gene: TRBV4-1
D gene: TRBD1
CDR3 length: 16
CDR3 protein: CASSQRTGAAPNEQFF
CDR3 DNA: TGCGCCAGCAGCCAGAGGACAGGGGCCGCTCCCAATGAGCAGTTCTTC

J gene: TRBJ2-3
clone size: .
V gene: TRBV18
D gene: TRBD2
CDR3 length: 15
CDR3 protein: CASSPSGGPRDTQYF
CDR3 DNA: TGTGCCAGCTCACCATCGGGGGGGCCGAGAGATACGCAGTATTTT

J gene: TRBJ2-5
clone size: .
V gene: TRBV11-2
D gene: .
CDR3 length: 14
CDR3 protein: CASSPRARGETQYF
CDR3 DNA: TGTGCCAGCAGCCCCCGGGCTAGAGGGGAGACCCAGTACTTC

J gene: TRBJ1-5
clone size: .
V gene: TRBV6-2/TRBV6-3
D gene: TRBD1
CDR3 length: 15
CDR3 protein: CASSTLQGRNQPQHF
CDR3 DNA: TGTGCCAGCAGTACCTTACAGGGGAGGAATCAGCCCCAGCATTTT

J gene: TRBJ1-5
clone size: once
V gene: TRBV27
D gene: .
CDR3 length: 14
CDR3 protein: CASSSAVRNQPQHF
CDR3 DNA: TGTGCCAGCTCGAGCGCCGTACGCAATCAGCCCCAGCATTTT

J gene: TRBJ2-1
clone size: few
V gene: TRBV6-5
D gene: TRBD1
CDR3 length: 13
CDR3 protein: CASSYGTDNEQFF
CDR3 DNA: TGTGCCAGCAGTTACGGGACAGACAATGAGCAGTTCTTC

J gene: TRBJ1-5
clone size: .
V gene: TRBV6-1
D gene: TRBD1
CDR3 length: 14
CDR3 protein: CASSEAPGQGPQHF
CDR3 DNA: TGTGCCAGCAGTGAAGCGCCCGGACAGGGTCCCCAGCATTTT

J gene: TRBJ1-5
clone size: few
V gene: TRBV27
D gene: .
CDR3 length: 15
CDR3 protein: CASNKGGMSGQPQHF
CDR3 DNA: TGTGCCAGTAATAAAGGGGGAATGAGTGGGCAGCCCCAGCATTTT

J gene: TRBJ1-1
clone size: few
V gene: TRBV6-1
D gene: .
CDR3 length: 16
CDR3 protein: CASRERRGPMNTEAFF
CDR3 DNA: TGTGCCAGCAGGGAACGGAGGGGCCCCATGAACACTGAAGCTTTCTTT

J gene: TRBJ2-2
clone size: .
V gene: TRBV5-6
D gene: TRBD2
CDR3 length: 15
CDR3 protein: CASSEGGPNTGELFF
CDR3 DNA: TGTGCCAGCAGCGAGGGAGGGCCGAACACCGGGGAGCTGTTTTTT

J gene: TRBJ2-7
clone size: once
V gene: TRBV4-3
D gene: TRBD1
CDR3 length: 15
CDR3 protein: CASSHRTGGSYEQYF
CDR3 DNA: TGCGCCAGCAGCCATCGGACAGGGGGGTCCTACGAGCAGTACTTC

J gene: TRBJ2-5
clone size: .
V gene: TRBV7-2
D gene: .
CDR3 length: 17
CDR3 protein: CASSLVGVGRRGGTQYF
CDR3 DNA: TGTGCCAGCAGCTTAGTGGGGGTGGGACGGCGGGGAGGGACCCAGTACTTC

J gene: TRBJ2-7
clone size: .
V gene: TRBV5-1
D gene: TRBD1
CDR3 length: 14
CDR3 protein: CASSSSMTGDEQYF
CDR3 DNA: TGCGCCAGCAGCTCGAGTATGACAGGGGACGAGCAGTACTTC

J gene: TRBJ2-3
clone size: .
V gene: TRBV6-5
D gene: .
CDR3 length: 14
CDR3 protein: CASRPRGSTDTQYF
CDR3 DNA: TGTGCCAGCAGACCCCGGGGGAGCACAGATACGCAGTATTTT

J gene: TRBJ2-1
clone size: .
V gene: TRBV3-1/TRBV3-2
D gene: .
CDR3 length: 13
CDR3 protein: CASSRTGRNEQFF
CDR3 DNA: TGTGCCAGCAGCCGAACAGGGCGCAATGAGCAGTTCTTC

J gene: TRBJ1-4
clone size: .
V gene: TRBV24-1
D gene: .
CDR3 length: 18
CDR3 protein: CATSDLRGAAVPDEKLFF
CDR3 DNA: TGTGCCACCAGTGATTTGCGGGGGGCGGCGGTCCCAGATGAAAAACTGTTTTTT

J gene: TRBJ2-7
clone size: .
V gene: TRBV27
D gene: TRBD1
CDR3 length: 15
CDR3 protein: CASSARPGQGYEQYF
CDR3 DNA: TGTGCCAGCAGCGCTCGACCGGGACAGGGGTACGAGCAGTACTTC

J gene: TRBJ2-3
clone size: .
V gene: TRBV19
D gene: .
CDR3 length: 15
CDR3 protein: CASSPYQRSTDTQYF
CDR3 DNA: TGTGCCAGTAGTCCCTACCAGCGGAGCACAGATACGCAGTATTTT

J gene: TRBJ1-1
clone size: .
V gene: TRBV5-1
D gene: .
CDR3 length: 14
CDR3 protein: CASSPGGAGFEAFF
CDR3 DNA: TGCGCCAGCAGCCCGGGGGGGGCGGGCTTTGAAGCTTTCTTT